A selection of T cell receptor beta chains follows, all from one sample in a study of blood T cell repertoires in COVID-19. The table came from immunoSEQ multiplex PCR; TCRdb's copy has only in-frame clones and leaves some out. The sample holds more than 250,000 clones, around four fifths seen once. The specimen sequenced was peripheral blood. All receptors come from a woman in her fifties or sixties with acute or convalescent COVID-19. Both conserved end residues are part of each CDR3. Each record gives: J gene, D gene, clone size, V gene, CDR3 protein, CDR3 DNA. D genes are given only for firm matches. The size of a clone is reported for some rows only, either as once, few or many, or as a class for expanded clones.

TRBJ1-1	NA	NA	TRBV3-1/TRBV3-2	CASSPDSLQAFF	TGTGCCAGCAGTCCTGACAGCCTCCAAGCTTTCTTT
TRBJ2-3	NA	NA	TRBV27	CASSLGGYTDTQYF	TGTGCCAGCAGTTTAGGCGGATACACAGATACGCAGTATTTT
TRBJ2-5	NA	NA	TRBV27	CASSLLPEETQYF	TGTGCCAGCAGTTTATTGCCCGAGGAGACCCAGTACTTC
TRBJ1-2	TRBD1	NA	TRBV18	CASSQQGGYTF	TGTGCCAGCTCACAACAGGGGGGCTATACCTTC
TRBJ2-7	NA	NA	TRBV6-2/TRBV6-3	CASSYAAAYEQYF	TGTGCCAGCAGTTACGCGGCTGCATACGAGCAGTACTTC
TRBJ2-2	TRBD2	NA	TRBV29-1	CSARRTSGTGELFF	TGCAGCGCCCGACGCACTAGCGGCACCGGGGAGCTGTTTTTT
TRBJ2-2	NA	NA	TRBV12-5	CASGLRDKNKPNTGELFF	TGTGCTAGTGGTCTCCGGGACAAGAATAAACCGAACACCGGGGAGCTGTTTTTT
TRBJ2-5	TRBD2	NA	TRBV6-2/TRBV6-3	CASSYERESPGQETQYF	TGTGCCAGCAGTTACGAGCGGGAGTCACCGGGCCAAGAGACCCAGTACTTC
TRBJ1-6	TRBD1	NA	TRBV18	CASSPGQGAQMTLHF	TGTGCCAGCTCACCGGGACAGGGGGCCCAAATGACCCTCCACTTT
TRBJ1-1	TRBD1	NA	TRBV5-1	CASTWDRGSTEAFF	TGCGCCAGCACCTGGGACAGGGGATCCACTGAAGCTTTCTTT
TRBJ1-1	NA	NA	TRBV30	CAWTRRMETEAFF	TGTGCCTGGACCCGGCGAATGGAGACTGAAGCTTTCTTT
TRBJ1-5	TRBD1	NA	TRBV9	CASSDGTGSNQPQHF	TGTGCCAGCAGCGATGGGACAGGGAGCAATCAGCCCCAGCATTTT
TRBJ1-1	TRBD1	once	TRBV7-9	CASSLSRGPVNTEAFF	TGTGCCAGCAGCTTAAGTAGGGGGCCAGTCAACACTGAAGCTTTCTTT
TRBJ2-2	NA	NA	TRBV18	CASSPYNGELFF	TGTGCCAGCTCACCATATAACGGGGAGCTGTTTTTT
TRBJ2-1	NA	NA	TRBV25-1	CASSDRHYNEQFF	TGTGCCAGCAGTGACAGGCACTACAATGAGCAGTTCTTC
TRBJ2-3	NA	few	TRBV11-3	CASSSRRGSAAERDTQYF	TGTGCCAGCAGCTCACGCCGTGGTTCAGCGGCAGAAAGAGATACGCAGTATTTT
TRBJ2-7	NA	NA	TRBV6-2/TRBV6-3	CASSGGSYEQYF	TGTGCCAGCAGCGGCGGATCCTACGAGCAGTACTTC
TRBJ2-1	NA	once	TRBV21-1	CASSPGTGSSYNEQFF	TGTGCCAGCAGCCCCGGGACAGGTAGCTCCTACAATGAGCAGTTCTTC
TRBJ2-2	TRBD1	NA	TRBV6-6	CASRIQGESGELFF	TGTGCCAGCAGGATCCAGGGGGAATCCGGGGAGCTGTTTTTT
TRBJ1-2	NA	NA	TRBV12-3/TRBV12-4	CASRYQDYGYTF	TGTGCCAGCAGATATCAGGACTATGGCTACACCTTC
TRBJ2-5	NA	many	TRBV19	CASSWNGDDSETQYF	TGTGCCAGTAGTTGGAACGGAGATGATTCGGAGACCCAGTACTTC
TRBJ2-7	TRBD2	once	TRBV4-2	CASRTSGGGPYEQYF	TGTGCCAGCAGGACTAGCGGGGGGGGGCCCTACGAGCAGTACTTC
TRBJ1-2	NA	NA	TRBV10-3	CAIMRAANYGYTF	TGTGCCATCATGAGGGCAGCTAACTATGGCTACACCTTC
TRBJ2-2	NA	once	TRBV2	CASRAEGAGELFF	TGTGCCAGCAGGGCCGAGGGGGCCGGGGAGCTGTTTTTT
TRBJ1-4	TRBD1	NA	TRBV7-9	CASSTTGGNEKLFF	TGTGCCAGCAGTACAACAGGGGGAAATGAAAAACTGTTTTTT
TRBJ1-2	TRBD1	NA	TRBV7-9	CASSRPGTGVYGYTF	TGTGCCAGCAGCCGACCCGGGACAGGAGTTTATGGCTACACCTTC
TRBJ2-5	TRBD2	NA	TRBV3-1/TRBV3-2	CASSQRGEGIGETQYF	TGTGCCAGCAGCCAAAGAGGGGAGGGAATCGGGGAGACCCAGTACTTC
TRBJ1-2	NA	NA	TRBV9	CASSVALSETETSF	TGTGCCAGCAGCGTAGCGTTGTCGGAGACAGAGACTTCCTTC
TRBJ2-5	NA	NA	TRBV11-1	CASRREETQYF	TGTGCCAGCAGGAGGGAAGAGACCCAGTACTTC
TRBJ2-5	NA	few	TRBV7-9	CASSLASAETQYF	TGTGCCAGCAGCTTAGCCTCAGCGGAGACCCAGTACTTC
TRBJ2-1	NA	NA	TRBV6-5	CASRVSSYNEQFF	TGTGCCAGCAGAGTTAGCAGTTACAATGAGCAGTTCTTC
TRBJ2-5	NA	NA	TRBV25-1	CASSDPRTGRETQYF	TGTGCCAGCAGTGACCCAAGGACGGGAAGAGAGACCCAGTACTTC
TRBJ2-1	TRBD2	NA	TRBV25-1	CASSLAGTNEQFF	TGTGCCAGCAGTCTAGCGGGGACCAATGAGCAGTTCTTC
TRBJ2-3	TRBD2	NA	TRBV24-1	CATSDPGLAGSTDTQYF	TGTGCCACCAGTGACCCCGGACTAGCGGGTTCTACAGATACGCAGTATTTT
TRBJ2-7	NA	NA	TRBV5-1	CASSLGGEPDEQYF	TGCGCCAGCAGCTTGGGGGGGGAGCCCGACGAGCAGTACTTC
TRBJ1-1	NA	NA	TRBV6-5	CASSYSKGANTEAFF	TGTGCCAGCAGTTACTCTAAAGGGGCCAACACTGAAGCTTTCTTT
TRBJ2-4	TRBD1	NA	TRBV4-1	CASSQDLTGGSRNIQYF	TGCGCCAGCAGCCAAGATCTGACAGGGGGCTCGAGAAACATTCAGTACTTC
TRBJ1-6	NA	NA	TRBV6-5	CASSYSDLQGDSPLHF	TGTGCCAGCAGTTACTCAGACCTACAGGGAGATTCACCCCTCCACTTT
TRBJ2-2	NA	NA	TRBV9	CASSEAVTGELFF	TGTGCCAGCAGCGAAGCGGTCACCGGGGAGCTGTTTTTT
TRBJ1-4	NA	NA	TRBV29-1	CSAVDSAGEKLFF	TGCAGCGCTGTGGACAGCGCAGGAGAAAAACTGTTTTTT
TRBJ1-2	NA	once	TRBV10-3	CAISARPGPLGGYTF	TGTGCCATCAGTGCGCGTCCAGGGCCTTTGGGTGGCTACACCTTC
TRBJ2-5	TRBD1	NA	TRBV7-2	CASSSEGQGAFKTQYF	TGTGCCAGCAGCTCCGAGGGACAGGGGGCTTTCAAGACCCAGTACTTC
TRBJ2-2	NA	NA	TRBV19	CASMSTGNTGELFF	TGTGCCAGTATGTCCACAGGTAACACCGGGGAGCTGTTTTTT
TRBJ2-1	NA	NA	TRBV7-2	CASSLPRTALYNEQFF	TGTGCCAGCAGCCTCCCGAGGACAGCCCTATACAATGAGCAGTTCTTC
TRBJ1-1	NA	NA	TRBV7-8	CASSSSLNTEAFF	TGTGCCAGCAGCTCCTCCCTGAACACTGAAGCTTTCTTT
TRBJ1-2	NA	NA	TRBV27	CASSPILPSRYTF	TGTGCCAGCAGTCCTATCCTTCCTTCTCGCTACACCTTC
TRBJ2-7	NA	NA	TRBV7-3	CASSLYRDGSEQYF	TGTGCCAGCAGCCTGTACAGGGATGGGTCTGAGCAGTACTTC
TRBJ2-6	NA	NA	TRBV7-9	CASGREPSGANVLTF	TGTGCCAGCGGACGGGAACCCTCTGGGGCCAACGTCCTGACTTTC
TRBJ2-2	TRBD1	once	TRBV13	CASSLGQGATGELFF	TGTGCCAGCAGCTTAGGACAGGGGGCCACCGGGGAGCTGTTTTTT
TRBJ1-1	NA	NA	TRBV12-5	CASGLPPVTEAFF	TGTGCTAGTGGTTTGCCCCCTGTGACTGAAGCTTTCTTT
TRBJ2-6	TRBD1	NA	TRBV7-9	CASSQTGSAGANVLTF	TGTGCCAGCAGCCAGACAGGGTCGGCCGGGGCCAACGTCCTGACTTTC
TRBJ1-4	NA	NA	TRBV25-1	CASTPTTWEKLFF	TGTGCCAGCACTCCGACGACATGGGAAAAACTGTTTTTT
TRBJ2-3	NA	NA	TRBV27	CASSLGRPRDTQYF	TGTGCCAGCAGTTTGGGCAGGCCTCGAGATACGCAGTATTTT
TRBJ2-5	NA	few	TRBV30	CAWSEGSGGETQYF	TGTGCCTGGAGTGAAGGTAGCGGTGGAGAGACCCAGTACTTC
TRBJ2-1	NA	NA	TRBV7-2	CASSLVLTYNEQFF	TGTGCCAGCAGCTTGGTACTAACTTACAATGAGCAGTTCTTC
TRBJ2-7	TRBD2	NA	TRBV7-9	CASSSSLGLGQYF	TGTGCCAGCAGCTCCTCCCTGGGACTAGGACAGTACTTC
TRBJ1-1	NA	NA	TRBV27	CASTPREKRTEAFF	TGTGCCAGCACCCCTAGGGAGAAACGGACTGAAGCTTTCTTT
TRBJ1-2	TRBD1	NA	TRBV24-1	CATMDRYYGYTF	TGTGCCACGATGGACAGGTACTATGGCTACACCTTC
TRBJ1-2	NA	NA	TRBV11-2	CASSSVQGKGGYTF	TGTGCCAGCAGCTCGGTACAGGGTAAAGGAGGCTACACCTTC
TRBJ1-6	TRBD1	NA	TRBV27	CASTTPGGGSPLHF	TGTGCCAGCACCACCCCAGGGGGCGGTTCACCCCTCCACTTT